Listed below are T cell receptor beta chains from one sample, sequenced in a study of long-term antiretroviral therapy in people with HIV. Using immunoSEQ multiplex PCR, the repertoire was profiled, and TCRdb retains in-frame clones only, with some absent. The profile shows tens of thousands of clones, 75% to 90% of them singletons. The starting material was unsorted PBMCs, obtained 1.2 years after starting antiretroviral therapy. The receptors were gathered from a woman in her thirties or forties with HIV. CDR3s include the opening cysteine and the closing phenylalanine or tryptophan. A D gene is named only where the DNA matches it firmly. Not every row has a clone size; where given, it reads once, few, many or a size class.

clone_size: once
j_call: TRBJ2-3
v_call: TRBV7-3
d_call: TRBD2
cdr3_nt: TGTGCCAGCAGCTTAATGGGACTAGCAGAAAGCACAGATACGCAGTATTTT
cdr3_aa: CASSLMGLAESTDTQYF

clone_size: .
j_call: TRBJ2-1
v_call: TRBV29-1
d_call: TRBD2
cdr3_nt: TGCAGCGTTGTGGCGGGAGTAAGCAATGAGCAGTTCTTC
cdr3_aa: CSVVAGVSNEQFF

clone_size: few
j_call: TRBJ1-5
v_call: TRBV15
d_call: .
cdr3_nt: TGTGCCACCAGCAGTACTATAGGTCATGGCAATCAGCCCCAGCATTTT
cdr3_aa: CATSSTIGHGNQPQHF

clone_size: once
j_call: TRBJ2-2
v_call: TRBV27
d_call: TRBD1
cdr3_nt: TGTGCCAGCAGTTTGTCCGACAGGGTGAACACCGGGGAGCTGTTTTTT
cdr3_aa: CASSLSDRVNTGELFF

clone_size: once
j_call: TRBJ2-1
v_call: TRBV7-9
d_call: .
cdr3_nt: TGTGCCAGCAGCTTAGCAGGGGGCAATGAGCAGTTCTTC
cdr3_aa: CASSLAGGNEQFF

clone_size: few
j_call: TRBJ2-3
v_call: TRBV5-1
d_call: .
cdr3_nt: TGCGCCAGCAGCTTGGGGACAGTGGGAGGTCAGCCAGATACGCAGTATTTT
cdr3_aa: CASSLGTVGGQPDTQYF

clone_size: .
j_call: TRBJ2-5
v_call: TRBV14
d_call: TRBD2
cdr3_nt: TGTGCCAGCAGCTACGGACTAGGGCCCTTCCAAGAGACCCAGTACTTC
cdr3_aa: CASSYGLGPFQETQYF

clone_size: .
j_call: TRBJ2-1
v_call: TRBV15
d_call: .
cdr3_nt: TGTGCCACCAGCTCAGAACAGGGTCGGAATGAGCAGTTCTTC
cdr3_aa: CATSSEQGRNEQFF

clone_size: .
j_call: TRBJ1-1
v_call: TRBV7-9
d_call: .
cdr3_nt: TGTGCCAGCAGCTATACCTTGGGACTCCTGAACACTGAAGCTTTCTTT
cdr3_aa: CASSYTLGLLNTEAFF

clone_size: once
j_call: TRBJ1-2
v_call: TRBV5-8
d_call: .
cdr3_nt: TGTGCCAGCAGCTTGGCCTGGGAGATGCCGGAGGCAATCGATGGCTACACCTTC
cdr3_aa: CASSLAWEMPEAIDGYTF

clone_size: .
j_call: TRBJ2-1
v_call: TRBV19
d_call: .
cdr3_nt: TGTGCCAGTAGTTACTCAGCGGTTTCCTACAATGAGCAGTTCTTC
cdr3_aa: CASSYSAVSYNEQFF

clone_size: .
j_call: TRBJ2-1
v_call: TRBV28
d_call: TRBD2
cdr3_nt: TGTGCCAGCAGTTTGCGGGAGGGCCTGGGATCCTACAATGAGCAGTTCTTC
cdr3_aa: CASSLREGLGSYNEQFF

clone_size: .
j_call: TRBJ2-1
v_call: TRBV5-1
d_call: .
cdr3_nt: TGCGCCAGCAGCTTGGCCGGGGACCCTTTGTACAATGAGCAGTTCTTC
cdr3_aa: CASSLAGDPLYNEQFF

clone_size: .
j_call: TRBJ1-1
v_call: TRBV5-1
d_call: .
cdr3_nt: TGCGCCAGCAGCTCCGGAGACAGCCTCCTCACTGAAGCTTTCTTT
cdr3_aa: CASSSGDSLLTEAFF

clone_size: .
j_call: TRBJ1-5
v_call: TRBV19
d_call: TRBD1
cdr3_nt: TGTGCCAGTAGCTCCCCGACAGGGCTGCCCGGTGATAGCAATCAGCCCCAGCATTTT
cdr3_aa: CASSSPTGLPGDSNQPQHF

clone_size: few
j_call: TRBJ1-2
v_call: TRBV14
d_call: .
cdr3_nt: TGTGCCAGCAGCCAAGATCTCAAGGCCACCTACTATGGCTACACCTTC
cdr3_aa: CASSQDLKATYYGYTF

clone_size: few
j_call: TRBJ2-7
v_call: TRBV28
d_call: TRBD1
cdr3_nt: TGTGCCAGCAGAGCCCCAGGGGGCGGCGGTGAGCAGTACTTC
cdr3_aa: CASRAPGGGGEQYF

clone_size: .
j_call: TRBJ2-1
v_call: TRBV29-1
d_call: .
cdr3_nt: TGCAGCGTTGACGGCCAGGGGCTATACAATGAGCAGTTCTTC
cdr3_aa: CSVDGQGLYNEQFF

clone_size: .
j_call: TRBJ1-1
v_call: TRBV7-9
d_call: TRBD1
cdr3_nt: TGTGCCAGCAGCCAGGGGGGAACTGAAGCTTTCTTT
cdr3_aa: CASSQGGTEAFF

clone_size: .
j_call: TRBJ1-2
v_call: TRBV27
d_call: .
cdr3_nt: TGTGCCAGCAGTTTATGGGCAGGGGCACCCCAGGGGTATGGCTACACCTTC
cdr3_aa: CASSLWAGAPQGYGYTF

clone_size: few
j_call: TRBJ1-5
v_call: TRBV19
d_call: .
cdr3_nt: TGTGCCAGTAGCGCCTTTAGTTCGGGGGGGCCGGGTCAGCCCCAGCATTTT
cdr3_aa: CASSAFSSGGPGQPQHF

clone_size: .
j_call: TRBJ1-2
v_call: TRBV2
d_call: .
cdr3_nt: TGTGCCAGCAGCGCGCAATCGGGGCCCTATGGCTACACCTTC
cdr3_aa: CASSAQSGPYGYTF

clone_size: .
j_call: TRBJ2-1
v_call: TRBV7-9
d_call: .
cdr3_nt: TGTGCCAGCAGCTTACAAGGGACGGGTGAGCAGTTCTTC
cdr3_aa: CASSLQGTGEQFF

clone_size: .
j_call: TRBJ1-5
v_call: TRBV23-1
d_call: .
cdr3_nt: TGCGCCAGCAGTCAATCGAAATTACTCAGGCCCAGGCAGCCCCAGCATTTT
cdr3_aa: CASSQSKLLRPRQPQHF

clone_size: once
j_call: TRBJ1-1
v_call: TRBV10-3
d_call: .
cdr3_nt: TGTGCCACCGACGGCTCTGGTGAAGCTTTCTTT
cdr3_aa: CATDGSGEAFF

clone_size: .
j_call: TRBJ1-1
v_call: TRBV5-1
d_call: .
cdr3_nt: TGCGCCAGCAGCTTGGGCAGGAACACTGAAGCTTTCTTT
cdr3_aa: CASSLGRNTEAFF

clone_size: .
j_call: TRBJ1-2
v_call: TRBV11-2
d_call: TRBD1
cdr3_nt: TGTGCCAGCAGCTCCGTCACACAGGGGAGTGGCTACACCTTC
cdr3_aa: CASSSVTQGSGYTF

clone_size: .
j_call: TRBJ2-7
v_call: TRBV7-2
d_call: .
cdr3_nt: TGTGCCAGCAGCTTAGCCTTGGCTTACGAGCAGTACTTC
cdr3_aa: CASSLALAYEQYF

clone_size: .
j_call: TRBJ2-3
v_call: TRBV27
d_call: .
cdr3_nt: TGTGCCAGCAGTTTATATGGCCCCACAGATACGCAGTATTTT
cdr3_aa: CASSLYGPTDTQYF

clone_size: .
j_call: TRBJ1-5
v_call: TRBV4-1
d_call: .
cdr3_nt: TGCGCCAGCAGCCAATACATTACAGGGTTGAGCAATCAGCCCCAGCATTTT
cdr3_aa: CASSQYITGLSNQPQHF

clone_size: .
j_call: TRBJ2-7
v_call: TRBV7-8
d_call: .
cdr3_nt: TGTGCCAGCAGCCGGACAGTTTCATCTTACGAGCAGTACTTC
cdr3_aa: CASSRTVSSYEQYF

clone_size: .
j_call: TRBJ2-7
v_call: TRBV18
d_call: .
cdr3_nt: TGTGCCAGCTCACCGAGGGACGGCGGGTGGTACGAGCAGTACTTC
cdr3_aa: CASSPRDGGWYEQYF

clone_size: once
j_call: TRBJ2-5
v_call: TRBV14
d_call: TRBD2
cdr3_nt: TGTGCCAGCAGCCTCAAGGGCGGGAGGGCCTTGAGGAAAGAGACCCAGTACTTC
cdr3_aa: CASSLKGGRALRKETQYF

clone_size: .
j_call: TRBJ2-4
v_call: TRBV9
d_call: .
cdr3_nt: TGTGCCAGCAGCGGACACAAAAACATTCAGTACTTC
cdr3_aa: CASSGHKNIQYF

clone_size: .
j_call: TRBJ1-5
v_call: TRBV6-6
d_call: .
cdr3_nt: TGTGCCTCTACGAGGGAACCCAATCAGCCCCAGCATTTT
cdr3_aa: CASTREPNQPQHF

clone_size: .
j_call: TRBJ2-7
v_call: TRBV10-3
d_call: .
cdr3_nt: TGTGCCATCAGTGGAGGTAGTCTCTCGGACTTC
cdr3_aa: CAISGGSLSDF

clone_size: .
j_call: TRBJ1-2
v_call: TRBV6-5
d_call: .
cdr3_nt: TGTGCCAGCAGTTACTCGAGGGACAAGAATGGCTACACCTTC
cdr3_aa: CASSYSRDKNGYTF

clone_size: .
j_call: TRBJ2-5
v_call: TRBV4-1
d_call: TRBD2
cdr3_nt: TGCGCCAGCAGCCAAGGCCTACTAGCGGGAGTCCAAGAGACCCAGTACTTC
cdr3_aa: CASSQGLLAGVQETQYF

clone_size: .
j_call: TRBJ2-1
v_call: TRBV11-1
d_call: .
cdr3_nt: TGTGCCAGCAGCTCGACGGGGAACAATGAGCAGTTCTTC
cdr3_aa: CASSSTGNNEQFF

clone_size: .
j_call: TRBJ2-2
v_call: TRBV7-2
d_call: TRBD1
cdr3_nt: TGTGCCAGCAGCGGGGACAGGGCGGCCGGGGAGCTGTTTTTT
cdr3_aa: CASSGDRAAGELFF

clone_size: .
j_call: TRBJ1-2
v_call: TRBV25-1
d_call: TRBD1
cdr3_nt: TGTGCCAGCAGTGCTACTCCAGGGGGAGGAAACTATGGCTACACCTTC
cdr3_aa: CASSATPGGGNYGYTF

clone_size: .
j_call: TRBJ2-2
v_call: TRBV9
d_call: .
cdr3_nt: TGTGCCAGCAGCTCAATGAACACCGGGGAGCTGTTTTTT
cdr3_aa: CASSSMNTGELFF

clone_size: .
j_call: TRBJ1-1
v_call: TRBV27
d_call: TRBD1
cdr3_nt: TGTGCCAGCAGTCGGACAGGGACCAACACTGAAGCTTTCTTT
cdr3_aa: CASSRTGTNTEAFF

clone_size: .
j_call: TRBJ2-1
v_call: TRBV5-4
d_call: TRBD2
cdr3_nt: TGTGCCAGCAGCCTCGGGACTAGCGGCTACAATGAGCAGTTCTTC
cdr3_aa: CASSLGTSGYNEQFF

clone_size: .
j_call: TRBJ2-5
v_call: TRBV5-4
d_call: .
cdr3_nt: TGTGCCAGCAGCCCGAAACTGGGTGAGGAGACCCAGTACTTC
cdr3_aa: CASSPKLGEETQYF

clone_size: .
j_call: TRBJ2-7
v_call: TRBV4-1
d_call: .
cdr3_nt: TGCGCCAGCAGCCAACTGGGTACCGGAGAGCAGTACTTC
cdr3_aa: CASSQLGTGEQYF

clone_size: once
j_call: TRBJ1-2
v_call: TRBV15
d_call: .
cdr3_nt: TGTGCCACCAGCAGAACCCCCACGACTTACTTAGGGAATATGTATGGCTACACCTTC
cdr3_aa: CATSRTPTTYLGNMYGYTF

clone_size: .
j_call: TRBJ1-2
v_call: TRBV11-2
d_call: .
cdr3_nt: TGTGCCAGCAGCTTAGATCTTGTAGGTGGCTACACCTTC
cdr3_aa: CASSLDLVGGYTF

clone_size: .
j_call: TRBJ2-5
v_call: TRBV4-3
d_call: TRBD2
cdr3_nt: TGCGCCAGCAGCCAAACGGGACTAGGATACCAAGAGACCCAGTACTTC
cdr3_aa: CASSQTGLGYQETQYF

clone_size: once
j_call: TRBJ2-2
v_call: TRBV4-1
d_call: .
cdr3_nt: TGCGCCAGCAGCCGTGGGGCCGGAGCCGGGGAGCTGTTTTTT
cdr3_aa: CASSRGAGAGELFF

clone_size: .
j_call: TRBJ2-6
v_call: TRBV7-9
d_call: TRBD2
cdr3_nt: TGTGCCAGCAGCCCAACTAGCGGGACATCGGGGGCCAACGTCCTGACTTTC
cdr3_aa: CASSPTSGTSGANVLTF

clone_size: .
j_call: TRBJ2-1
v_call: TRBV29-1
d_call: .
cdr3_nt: TGCAGCGTTGTTTCCAGCCTATACAATGAGCAGTTCTTC
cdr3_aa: CSVVSSLYNEQFF

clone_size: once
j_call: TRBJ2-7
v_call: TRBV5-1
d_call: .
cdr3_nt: TGCGCCAGCAGCTTGGGGTCAGGACCAGGGGGGCACGAGCAGTACTTC
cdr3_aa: CASSLGSGPGGHEQYF

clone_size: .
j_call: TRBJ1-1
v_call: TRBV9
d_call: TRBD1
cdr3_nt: TGTGCCAGCAGCGTAGCTGGACAGGGGTCTGAAGCTTTCTTT
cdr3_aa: CASSVAGQGSEAFF

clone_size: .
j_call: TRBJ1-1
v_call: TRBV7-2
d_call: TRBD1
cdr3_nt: TGTGCCAGCAGCTCGACGGGACAGCTAAACACTGAAGCTTTCTTT
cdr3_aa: CASSSTGQLNTEAFF

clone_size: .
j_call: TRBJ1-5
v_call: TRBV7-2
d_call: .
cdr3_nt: TGTGCCAGCAGCTCCGATGTTTATCAGCCCCAGCATTTT
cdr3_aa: CASSSDVYQPQHF